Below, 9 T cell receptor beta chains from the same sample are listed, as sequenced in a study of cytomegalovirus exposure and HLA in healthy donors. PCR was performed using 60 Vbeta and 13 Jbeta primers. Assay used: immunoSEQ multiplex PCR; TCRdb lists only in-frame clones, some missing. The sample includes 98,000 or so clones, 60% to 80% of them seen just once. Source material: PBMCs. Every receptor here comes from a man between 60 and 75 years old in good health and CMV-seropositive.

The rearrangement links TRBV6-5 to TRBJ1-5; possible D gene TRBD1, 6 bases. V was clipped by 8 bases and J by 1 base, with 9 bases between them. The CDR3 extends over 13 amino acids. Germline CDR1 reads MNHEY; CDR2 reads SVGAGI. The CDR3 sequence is CASSRGSNQPQHF. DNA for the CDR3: TGTGCCAGCTCGAGGGGGAGCAATCAGCCCCAGCATTTT.

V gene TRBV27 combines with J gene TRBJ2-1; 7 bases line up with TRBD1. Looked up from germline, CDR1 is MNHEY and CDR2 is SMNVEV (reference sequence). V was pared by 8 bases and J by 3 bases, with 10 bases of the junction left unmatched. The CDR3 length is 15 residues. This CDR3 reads CASQPGQSIYNEQFF. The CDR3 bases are TGTGCCAGCCAACCGGGACAGTCAATCTACAATGAGCAGTTCTTC.

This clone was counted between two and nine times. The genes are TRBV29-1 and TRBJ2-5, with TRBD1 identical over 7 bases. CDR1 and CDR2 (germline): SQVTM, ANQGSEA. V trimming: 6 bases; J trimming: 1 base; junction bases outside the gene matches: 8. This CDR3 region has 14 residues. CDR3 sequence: CSVMDRSRQETQYF. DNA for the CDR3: TGCAGCGTGATGGACAGGAGCCGCCAAGAGACCCAGTACTTC.

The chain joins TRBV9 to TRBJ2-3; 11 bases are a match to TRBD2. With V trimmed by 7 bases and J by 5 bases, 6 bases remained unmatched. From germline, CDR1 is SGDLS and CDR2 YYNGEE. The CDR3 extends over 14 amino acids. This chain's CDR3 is CASGTSGLGDTQYF. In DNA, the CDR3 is TGTGCCAGCGGGACTAGCGGCTTAGGAGATACGCAGTATTTT. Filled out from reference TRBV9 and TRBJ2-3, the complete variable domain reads DSGVTQTPKHLITATGQRVTLRCSPRSGDLSVYWYQQSLDQGLQFLIQYYNGEERAKGNILERFSAQQFPDLHSELNLSSLELGDSALYFCASGTSGLGDTQYFGPGTRLTVL.

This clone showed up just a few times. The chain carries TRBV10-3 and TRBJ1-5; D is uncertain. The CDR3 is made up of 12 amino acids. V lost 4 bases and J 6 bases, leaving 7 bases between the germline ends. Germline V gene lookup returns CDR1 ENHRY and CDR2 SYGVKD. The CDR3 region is CAISVGGQPQHF. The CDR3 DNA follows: TGTGCCATCAGTGTAGGAGGTCAGCCCCAGCATTTT.

The CDR3 here is CASSEYMGRAFF. For the CDR3, the DNA is TGTGCCAGCAGTGAATATATGGGGCGAGCTTTCTTT. J is TRBJ1-1 and V is TRBV2, with TRBD1 as a possible D gene (5 bases). Trimming took off 2 bases at V and 10 bases at J, with 11 bases between the two ends. The length of the CDR3 is 12 residues. The germline V gene encodes CDR1 SNHLY and CDR2 FYNNEI.

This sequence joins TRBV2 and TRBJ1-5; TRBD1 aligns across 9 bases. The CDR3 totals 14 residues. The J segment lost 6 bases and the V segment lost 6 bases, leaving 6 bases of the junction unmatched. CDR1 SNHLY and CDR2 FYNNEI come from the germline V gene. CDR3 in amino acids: CASSGTGKVQPQHF. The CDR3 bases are TGTGCCAGCAGCGGGACAGGGAAAGTTCAGCCCCAGCATTTT.

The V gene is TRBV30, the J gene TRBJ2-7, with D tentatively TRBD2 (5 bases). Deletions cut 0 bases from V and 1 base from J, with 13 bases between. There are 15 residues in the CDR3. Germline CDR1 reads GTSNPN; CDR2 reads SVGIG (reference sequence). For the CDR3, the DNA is TGTGCCTGGAGTGTACGGCGCAGGACTTCCTACGAGCAGTACTTC. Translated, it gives CAWSVRRRTSYEQYF.

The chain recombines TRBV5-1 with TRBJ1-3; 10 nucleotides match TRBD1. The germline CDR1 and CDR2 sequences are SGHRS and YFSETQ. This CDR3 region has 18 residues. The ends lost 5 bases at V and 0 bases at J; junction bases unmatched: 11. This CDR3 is CASRSRSGQGLSGNTIYF. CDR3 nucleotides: TGCGCCAGCAGGTCGAGATCGGGACAGGGGCTCTCTGGAAACACCATATATTTT. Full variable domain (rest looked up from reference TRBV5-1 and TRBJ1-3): KAGVTQTPRYLIKTRGQQVTLSCSPISGHRSVSWYQQTPGQGLQFLFEYFSETQRNKGNFPGRFSGRQFSNSRSEMNVSTLELGDSALYLCASRSRSGQGLSGNTIYFGEGSWLTVV.